A selection of T cell receptor beta chains follows, all from one sample in a study of cytomegalovirus exposure and HLA in healthy donors. Sequencing was performed with immunoSEQ multiplex PCR; in TCRdb, only in-frame clones are kept and a portion is missing. In the table there are roughly 98,000 clones, 87% of which are singletons. The sequenced material came from PBMCs. The receptor source for this set is a man younger than 30 in good health and CMV-seropositive. The CDR3 runs from the conserved cysteine through the conserved F or W. Fields, in order: D gene, clone size, V gene, J gene, CDR3 DNA, CDR3 protein. The D gene is left open where the match is weak. Size is stated for part of the rows, as once, few or many counts, or as a class when the clone is expanded.

D gene: TRBD1
clone size: -
V gene: TRBV11-2
J gene: TRBJ2-1
CDR3 DNA: TGTGCCAGCAGCTTGGGGACAGGGGGCTGGACAGACGTCAATGAGCAGTTCTTC
CDR3 protein: CASSLGTGGWTDVNEQFF

D gene: TRBD1
clone size: once
V gene: TRBV5-1
J gene: TRBJ2-7
CDR3 DNA: TGCGCCAGCAGCTTCAGCATGGGACAGGGGTCGTACGAGCAGTACTTC
CDR3 protein: CASSFSMGQGSYEQYF

D gene: -
clone size: -
V gene: TRBV18
J gene: TRBJ2-7
CDR3 DNA: TGTGCCAGCTCACCCGCAGACACCCGCGAGCAGTACTTC
CDR3 protein: CASSPADTREQYF

D gene: TRBD2
clone size: -
V gene: TRBV14
J gene: TRBJ2-7
CDR3 DNA: TGTGCCAGCAGCCCATTTATAGGACTAGGGGTGGGCTACGAGCAGTACTTC
CDR3 protein: CASSPFIGLGVGYEQYF

D gene: -
clone size: -
V gene: TRBV19
J gene: TRBJ1-1
CDR3 DNA: TGTGCCAGTAGTTATACTGCGGAGAGGATAAACACTGAAGCTTTCTTT
CDR3 protein: CASSYTAERINTEAFF

D gene: -
clone size: -
V gene: TRBV5-4
J gene: TRBJ2-7
CDR3 DNA: TGTGCCAGCAGCTTTCGTCTCACGAGCGAGCAGTACTTC
CDR3 protein: CASSFRLTSEQYF

D gene: -
clone size: once
V gene: TRBV6-1
J gene: TRBJ2-7
CDR3 DNA: TGTGCCAGCAGTGTAGTATCGGGCCGCCAGGGAACCTACGAGCAGTACTTC
CDR3 protein: CASSVVSGRQGTYEQYF

D gene: -
clone size: -
V gene: TRBV4-2
J gene: TRBJ2-2
CDR3 DNA: TGTGCCAGCGATTCGATTAGCCACCCCGGGGAGCTGTTTTTT
CDR3 protein: CASDSISHPGELFF

D gene: TRBD2
clone size: -
V gene: TRBV10-1
J gene: TRBJ2-1
CDR3 DNA: TGCGCCAGCAGCGCCGACTCCGGGACTAGCTCCAATGAGCAGTTCTTC
CDR3 protein: CASSADSGTSSNEQFF

D gene: -
clone size: -
V gene: TRBV20-1
J gene: TRBJ2-5
CDR3 DNA: TGCAGCGCTGGGGGCCGGGGGACCCAGTACTTC
CDR3 protein: CSAGGRGTQYF

D gene: -
clone size: -
V gene: TRBV10-3
J gene: TRBJ2-1
CDR3 DNA: TGTGCCATCAGTGAGAAGCCAGGGTCGTACAATGAGCAGTTCTTC
CDR3 protein: CAISEKPGSYNEQFF

D gene: -
clone size: -
V gene: TRBV11-3
J gene: TRBJ1-4
CDR3 DNA: TGTGCCAGCAGCTTCAGGGATCCAACTAATGAAAAACTGTTTTTT
CDR3 protein: CASSFRDPTNEKLFF

D gene: -
clone size: -
V gene: TRBV6-6
J gene: TRBJ2-1
CDR3 DNA: TGTGCCAGCAGTCTAAATTGGTTCGAGCAGTTCTTC
CDR3 protein: CASSLNWFEQFF

D gene: -
clone size: few
V gene: TRBV7-2
J gene: TRBJ1-6
CDR3 DNA: TGTGCCAGCACTAATCCTTCGGGAGCAGGGAATTCACCCCTCCACTTT
CDR3 protein: CASTNPSGAGNSPLHF

D gene: TRBD2
clone size: few
V gene: TRBV7-2
J gene: TRBJ2-1
CDR3 DNA: TGTGCCAGCAGTCTCACTAGCGAGGATTACAATGAGCAGTTCTTC
CDR3 protein: CASSLTSEDYNEQFF

D gene: -
clone size: -
V gene: TRBV27
J gene: TRBJ2-3
CDR3 DNA: TGTGCCAGCGGCAGAGGGGGAAGCACAGATACGCAGTATTTT
CDR3 protein: CASGRGGSTDTQYF

D gene: -
clone size: -
V gene: TRBV7-9
J gene: TRBJ2-7
CDR3 DNA: TGTGCCAGCAGCTTAGCCCAGGGCGGCGAGCAGTACTTC
CDR3 protein: CASSLAQGGEQYF

D gene: TRBD1
clone size: -
V gene: TRBV6-6
J gene: TRBJ2-1
CDR3 DNA: TGTGCCAGCAGTTACCGGACAGGGGGAGGCAATGAGCAGTTCTTC
CDR3 protein: CASSYRTGGGNEQFF

D gene: TRBD2
clone size: many
V gene: TRBV9
J gene: TRBJ2-1
CDR3 DNA: TGTGCCAGCAGCCCCATAGAGTGGGAGGGCTCCTACAATGAGCAGTTCTTC
CDR3 protein: CASSPIEWEGSYNEQFF

D gene: TRBD2
clone size: -
V gene: TRBV7-8
J gene: TRBJ2-1
CDR3 DNA: TGTGCCAGCAAGTTTGGTGGGCTAGCGGACAATGAGCAGTTCTTC
CDR3 protein: CASKFGGLADNEQFF

D gene: -
clone size: few
V gene: TRBV9
J gene: TRBJ1-5
CDR3 DNA: TGTGCCAGCAGCGTAGCCGCGGGCAATCAGCCCCAGCATTTT
CDR3 protein: CASSVAAGNQPQHF

D gene: -
clone size: -
V gene: TRBV10-3
J gene: TRBJ2-2
CDR3 DNA: TGTGCCATCAGTGCACCCCCGGAGTCAGGGTCGAACACCGGGGAGCTGTTTTTT
CDR3 protein: CAISAPPESGSNTGELFF

D gene: -
clone size: -
V gene: TRBV5-1
J gene: TRBJ1-1
CDR3 DNA: TGCGCCAGCAGCCAAAGACAGGACACTGAAGCTTTCTTT
CDR3 protein: CASSQRQDTEAFF

D gene: TRBD2
clone size: -
V gene: TRBV9
J gene: TRBJ2-2
CDR3 DNA: TGTGCCAGCAGCGTAGACCCTCTAGCGGGAGGTGCCGGGGAGCTGTTTTTT
CDR3 protein: CASSVDPLAGGAGELFF

D gene: TRBD2
clone size: -
V gene: TRBV27
J gene: TRBJ2-1
CDR3 DNA: TGTGCCAGCAGTTTTATCTTCGGCGGGGGACGGATCCGCGAGCAGTTCTTC
CDR3 protein: CASSFIFGGGRIREQFF

D gene: TRBD1
clone size: -
V gene: TRBV5-1
J gene: TRBJ2-1
CDR3 DNA: TGCGCCAGCAGCCCGGGGACAGTCTCCTACAATGAGCAGTTCTTC
CDR3 protein: CASSPGTVSYNEQFF

D gene: TRBD1
clone size: -
V gene: TRBV7-2
J gene: TRBJ2-1
CDR3 DNA: TGTGCCAGCAGCCGACAGGGTCATGAGCAGTTCTTC
CDR3 protein: CASSRQGHEQFF

D gene: -
clone size: few
V gene: TRBV6-5
J gene: TRBJ2-1
CDR3 DNA: TGTGCCAGCAGATTACCCGGCGAAGGGGCAGATGAGCAGTTCTTC
CDR3 protein: CASRLPGEGADEQFF

D gene: TRBD2
clone size: -
V gene: TRBV19
J gene: TRBJ2-1
CDR3 DNA: TGTGCCAGTAGTATAGGGTGGGGGCTAGCGGGGAGATACAATGAGCAGTTCTTC
CDR3 protein: CASSIGWGLAGRYNEQFF

D gene: -
clone size: -
V gene: TRBV27
J gene: TRBJ1-2
CDR3 DNA: TGTGCCAGCAGTTTAAACGGCGCGGGGGGCTATGGCTACACCTTC
CDR3 protein: CASSLNGAGGYGYTF

D gene: TRBD2
clone size: -
V gene: TRBV9
J gene: TRBJ2-2
CDR3 DNA: TGTGCCAGCAGCGTGGGGAGCGGGGGTACCGGGGAGCTGTTTTTT
CDR3 protein: CASSVGSGGTGELFF

D gene: -
clone size: -
V gene: TRBV18
J gene: TRBJ1-4
CDR3 DNA: TGTGCCAGCTCCAACCTTCGGGGGGAAAACGAAAAACTGTTTTTT
CDR3 protein: CASSNLRGENEKLFF

D gene: TRBD1
clone size: -
V gene: TRBV28
J gene: TRBJ1-3
CDR3 DNA: TGTGCCAGCGGAACAGGGGTCTCTGGAAACACCATATATTTT
CDR3 protein: CASGTGVSGNTIYF

D gene: -
clone size: -
V gene: TRBV27
J gene: TRBJ2-5
CDR3 DNA: TGTGCCAGCAGTCGAGACAGACAAGAGACCCAGTACTTC
CDR3 protein: CASSRDRQETQYF

D gene: -
clone size: once
V gene: TRBV11-2
J gene: TRBJ2-2
CDR3 DNA: TGTGCCAGCAGCTTAGTTCGTACTCCGAGGGAGCTGTTTTTT
CDR3 protein: CASSLVRTPRELFF

D gene: TRBD1
clone size: -
V gene: TRBV6-6
J gene: TRBJ1-5
CDR3 DNA: TGTGCCAGCAGCGGCCATGGACAGGGCAATCAGCCCCAGCATTTT
CDR3 protein: CASSGHGQGNQPQHF

D gene: TRBD1
clone size: -
V gene: TRBV5-6
J gene: TRBJ2-1
CDR3 DNA: TGTGCCAGCAGCTCCCGGGACAGGGCTGGCAATGAGCAGTTCTTC
CDR3 protein: CASSSRDRAGNEQFF

D gene: -
clone size: -
V gene: TRBV6-5
J gene: TRBJ1-1
CDR3 DNA: TGTGCCAGCAGTTACGGGCCGAACACTGAAGCTTTCTTT
CDR3 protein: CASSYGPNTEAFF

D gene: TRBD1
clone size: -
V gene: TRBV5-4
J gene: TRBJ1-1
CDR3 DNA: TGTGCCAGCAGCCGGGACAGGGACACTGAAGCTTTCTTT
CDR3 protein: CASSRDRDTEAFF

D gene: TRBD1
clone size: once
V gene: TRBV4-1
J gene: TRBJ2-7
CDR3 DNA: TGCGCCAGCAGCCACCAGATGGGGACAGGGGCCTACGAGCAGTACTTC
CDR3 protein: CASSHQMGTGAYEQYF

D gene: -
clone size: -
V gene: TRBV2
J gene: TRBJ1-1
CDR3 DNA: TGTGCCAGCAGTGGGTCTCGGGTAAACACTGAAGCTTTCTTT
CDR3 protein: CASSGSRVNTEAFF

D gene: -
clone size: -
V gene: TRBV7-8
J gene: TRBJ1-5
CDR3 DNA: TGTGCCAGCAGCTTAGAAGGAGGCCTTAGCAATCAGCCCCAGCATTTT
CDR3 protein: CASSLEGGLSNQPQHF